The present T cell receptor (beta chain) was sequenced within a study of CD8 T cells in Susac syndrome. The CDR3 is made up of 11 amino acids. J gave up 3 bases and V 6 bases, and 2 bases lay outside the gene matches. Per the germline V gene, CDR1 is SQVTM and CDR2 is ANQGSEA. An amount of RNA that ranged from roughly 0.45 to 1 ug was reverse transcribed with random hexamers. TCRdb recomputed calls from the immunoSEQ multiplex PCR reads with MiXCR, one row per CDR3 protein. Among around 300,000 distinct CDR3 sequences listed, about 92% were seen once. The TCR originated in a human donor with multiple sclerosis. The chain has TRBV29-1 and TRBJ2-7; 7 bases are shared with TRBD1. Material for sequencing was CD4+ T cells from PBMCs. This chain's CDR3 is CSVAGGYEQYF. The CDR3 DNA reads as TGCAGCGTCGCAGGGGGCTACGAGCAGTACTTC.